This T cell receptor beta chain was obtained from a study of blood T cell repertoires in COVID-19. Germline V gene lookup returns CDR1 LGHDT and CDR2 YNNKEL (reference sequence). This CDR3 has 14 amino acids. V lost 6 bases to trimming and J lost 4 bases, with 15 bases between them. The repertoire was sequenced with immunoSEQ multiplex PCR; TCRdb's copy has only in-frame clones and lacks some. The sample yields approximately 150,000 clones, 75% to 90% seen once. The V and J genes are TRBV3-1 (or the pseudogene TRBV3-2) and TRBJ2-5, with D perhaps matching TRBD1 (6 bases). What was sequenced was peripheral blood. The clonotype was recovered from a man aged 18 to 35 with COVID-19, enrolled during active disease. The CDR3 DNA reads as TGTGCCAGCAGGCTTACAGGGACCAGAGAGACCCAGTACTTC. This encodes CASRLTGTRETQYF.